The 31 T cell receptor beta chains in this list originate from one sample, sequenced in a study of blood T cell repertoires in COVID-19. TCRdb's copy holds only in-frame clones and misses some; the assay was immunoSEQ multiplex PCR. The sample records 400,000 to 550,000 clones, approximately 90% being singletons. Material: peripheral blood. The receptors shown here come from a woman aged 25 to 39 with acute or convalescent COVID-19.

The CDR3 nucleotides read TGTGCCAGCCTAAGGCAGGGTTGGACTGAAGCTTTCTTT. Translated: CASLRQGWTEAFF. The chain links TRBV19 to TRBJ1-1, with D possibly being TRBD1 (5 bases). The ends were cut back, 9 bases at V and 5 bases at J, with 16 bases in the middle. The germline gives CDR1 LNHDA, CDR2 SQIVND (reference sequence). This CDR3 contains 13 residues.

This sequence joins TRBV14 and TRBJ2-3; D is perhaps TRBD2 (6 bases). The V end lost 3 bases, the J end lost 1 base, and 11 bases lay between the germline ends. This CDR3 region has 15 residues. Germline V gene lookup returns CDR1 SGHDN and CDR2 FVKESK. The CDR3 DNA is TGTGCCAGCAGCCACCCCGGGGGAGGCACAGATACGCAGTATTTT. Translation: CASSHPGGGTDTQYF.

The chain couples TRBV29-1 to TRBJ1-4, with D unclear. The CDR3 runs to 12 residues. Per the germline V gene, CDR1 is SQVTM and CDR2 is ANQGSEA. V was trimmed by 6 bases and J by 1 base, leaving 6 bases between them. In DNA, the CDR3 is TGCAGCGTAGGAGTAACTAATGAAAAACTGTTTTTT. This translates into CSVGVTNEKLFF.

The CDR3 DNA reads as TGCGCCAGCAGCTTGTATTCAGGGGGCGCGGGTGAAGCTTTCTTT. It specifies CASSLYSGGAGEAFF. The rearrangement links TRBV5-1 to TRBJ1-1; 8 bases agree with TRBD1. The V segment lost 1 base and the J segment 7 bases; nucleotides outside the gene matches: 9. From germline, CDR1 is SGHRS and CDR2 YFSETQ. The CDR3 has 15 amino acids.

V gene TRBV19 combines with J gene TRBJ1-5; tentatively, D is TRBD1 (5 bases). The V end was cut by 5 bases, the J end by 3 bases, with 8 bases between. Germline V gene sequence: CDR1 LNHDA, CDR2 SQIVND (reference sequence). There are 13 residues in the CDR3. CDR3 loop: CASSWGVNQPQHF. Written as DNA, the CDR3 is TGTGCCAGTAGTTGGGGGGTCAATCAGCCCCAGCATTTT.

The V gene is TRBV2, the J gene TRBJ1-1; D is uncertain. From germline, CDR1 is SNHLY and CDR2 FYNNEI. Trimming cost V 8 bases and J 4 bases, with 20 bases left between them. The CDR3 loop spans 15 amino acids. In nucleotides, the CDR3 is TGTGCCAGCGCCAAAGGAGGGATGGTTACCACTGAAGCTTTCTTT. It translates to CASAKGGMVTTEAFF.

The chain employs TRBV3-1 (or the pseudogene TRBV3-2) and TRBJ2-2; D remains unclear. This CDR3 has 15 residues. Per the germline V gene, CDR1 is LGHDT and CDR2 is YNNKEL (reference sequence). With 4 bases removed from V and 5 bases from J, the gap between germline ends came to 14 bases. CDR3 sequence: CASSLDTTLTGELFF. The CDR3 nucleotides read TGTGCCAGCAGCCTTGACACCACTCTAACCGGGGAGCTGTTTTTT.

The CDR3 is CASSTGQGVTEAFF. In DNA, the CDR3 is TGTGCCAGCAGTACGGGACAGGGAGTCACTGAAGCTTTCTTT. The chain links TRBV2 to TRBJ1-1; 9 nucleotides agree with TRBD1. CDR3 length: 14 amino acids. Trimming cost V 5 bases and J 4 bases; bases outside gene matches: 5. Germline lookup yields CDR1 SNHLY and CDR2 FYNNEI.

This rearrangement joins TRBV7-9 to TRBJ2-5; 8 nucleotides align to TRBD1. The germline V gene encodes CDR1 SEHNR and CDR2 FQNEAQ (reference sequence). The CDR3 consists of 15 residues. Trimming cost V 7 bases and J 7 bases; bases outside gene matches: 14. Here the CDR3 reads CASNTPRQGIGTQYF. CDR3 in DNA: TGTGCCAGCAACACCCCCCGACAGGGGATAGGGACCCAGTACTTC.

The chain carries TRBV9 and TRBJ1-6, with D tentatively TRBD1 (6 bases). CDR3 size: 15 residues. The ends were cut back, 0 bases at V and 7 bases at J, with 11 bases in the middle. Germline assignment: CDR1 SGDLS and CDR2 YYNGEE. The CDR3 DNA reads TGTGCCAGCAGCGTAGAGGGCAGGGGCAATTCACCCCTCCACTTT. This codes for CASSVEGRGNSPLHF.

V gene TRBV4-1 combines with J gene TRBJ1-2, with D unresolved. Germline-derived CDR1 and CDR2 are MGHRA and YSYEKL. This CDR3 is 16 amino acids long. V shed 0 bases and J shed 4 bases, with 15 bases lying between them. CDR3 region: CASSQEVIGKIYGYTF. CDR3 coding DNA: TGCGCCAGCAGCCAAGAAGTCATCGGGAAGATCTATGGCTACACCTTC.

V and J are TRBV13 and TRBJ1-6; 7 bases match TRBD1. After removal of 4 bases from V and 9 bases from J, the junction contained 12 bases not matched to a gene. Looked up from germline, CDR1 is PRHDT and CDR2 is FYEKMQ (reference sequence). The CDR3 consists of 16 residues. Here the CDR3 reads CASSWGRGTAFSPLHF. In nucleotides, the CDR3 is TGTGCCAGCAGCTGGGGGCGCGGGACAGCATTTTCACCCCTCCACTTT.

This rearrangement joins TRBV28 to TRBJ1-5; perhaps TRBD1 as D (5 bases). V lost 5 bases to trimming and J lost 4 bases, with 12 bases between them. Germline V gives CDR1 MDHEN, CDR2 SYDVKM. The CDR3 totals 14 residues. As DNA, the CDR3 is TGTGCCAGCAGTCTAGGACAACAGAATCAGCCCCAGCATTTT. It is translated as CASSLGQQNQPQHF.

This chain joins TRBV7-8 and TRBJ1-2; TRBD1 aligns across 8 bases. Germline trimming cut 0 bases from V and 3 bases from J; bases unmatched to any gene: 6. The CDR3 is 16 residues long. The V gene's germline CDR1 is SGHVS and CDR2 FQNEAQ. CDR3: CASSLAQTGEDYGYTF. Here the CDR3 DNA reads TGTGCCAGCAGCTTAGCGCAGACAGGGGAAGACTATGGCTACACCTTC. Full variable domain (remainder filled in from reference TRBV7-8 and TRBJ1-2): GAGVSQSPRYKVAKRGQDVALRCDPISGHVSLFWYQQALGQGPEFLTYFQNEAQLDKSGLPSDRFFAERPEGSVSTLKIQRTQQEDSAVYLCASSLAQTGEDYGYTFGSGTRLTVV.

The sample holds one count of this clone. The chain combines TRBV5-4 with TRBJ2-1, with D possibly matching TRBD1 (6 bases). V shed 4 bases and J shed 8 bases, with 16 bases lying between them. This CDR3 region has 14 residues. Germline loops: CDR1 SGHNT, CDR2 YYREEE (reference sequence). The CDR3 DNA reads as TGTGCCAGCAGCGGCGGACAGATTACGTATGAGCAGTTCTTC. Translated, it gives CASSGGQITYEQFF.

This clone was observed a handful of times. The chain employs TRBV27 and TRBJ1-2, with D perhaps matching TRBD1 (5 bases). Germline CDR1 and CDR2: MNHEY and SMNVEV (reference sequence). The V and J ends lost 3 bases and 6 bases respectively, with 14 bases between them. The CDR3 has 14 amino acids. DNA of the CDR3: TGTGCCAGCAGTTTTGGGGGGAGAATGAATGGCTACACCTTC. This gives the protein CASSFGGRMNGYTF.

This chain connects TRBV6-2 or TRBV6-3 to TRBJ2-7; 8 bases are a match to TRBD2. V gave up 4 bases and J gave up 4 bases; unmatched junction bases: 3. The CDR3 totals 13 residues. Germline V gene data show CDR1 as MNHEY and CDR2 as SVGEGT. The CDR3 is CASSFGGAYEQYF. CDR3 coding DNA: TGTGCCAGCAGTTTCGGGGGGGCTTACGAGCAGTACTTC.

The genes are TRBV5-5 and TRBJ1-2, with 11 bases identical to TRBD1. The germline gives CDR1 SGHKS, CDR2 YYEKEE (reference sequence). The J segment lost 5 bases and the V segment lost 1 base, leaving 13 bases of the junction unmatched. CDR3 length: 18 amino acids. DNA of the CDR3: TGTGCCAGCAGCTTGTACTTCGTGTTGGACAGGGGGCCTTATGGCTACACCTTC. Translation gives CASSLYFVLDRGPYGYTF.

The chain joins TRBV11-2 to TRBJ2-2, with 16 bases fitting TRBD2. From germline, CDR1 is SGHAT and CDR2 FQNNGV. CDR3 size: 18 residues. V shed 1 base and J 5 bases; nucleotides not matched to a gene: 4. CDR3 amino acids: CASSLAGLAGGQTGELFF. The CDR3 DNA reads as TGTGCCAGCAGCTTAGCGGGACTAGCGGGGGGGCAAACCGGGGAGCTGTTTTTT. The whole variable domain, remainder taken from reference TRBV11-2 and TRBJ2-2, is EAGVAQSPRYKIIEKRQSVAFWCNPISGHATLYWYQQILGQGPKLLIQFQNNGVVDDSQLPKDRFSAERLKGVDSTLKIQPAKLEDSAVYLCASSLAGLAGGQTGELFFGEGSRLTVL.

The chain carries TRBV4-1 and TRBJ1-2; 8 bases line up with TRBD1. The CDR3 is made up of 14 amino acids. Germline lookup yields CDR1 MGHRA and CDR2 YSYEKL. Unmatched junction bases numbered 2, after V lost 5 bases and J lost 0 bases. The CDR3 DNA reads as TGCGCCAGCAGCTCGGGACAGGCTAACTATGGCTACACCTTC. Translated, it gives CASSSGQANYGYTF.

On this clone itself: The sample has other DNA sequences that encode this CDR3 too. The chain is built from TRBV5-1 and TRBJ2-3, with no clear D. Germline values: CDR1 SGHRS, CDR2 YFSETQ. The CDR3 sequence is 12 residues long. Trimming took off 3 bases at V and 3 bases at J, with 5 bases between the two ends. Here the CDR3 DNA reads TGCGCCAGCAGCTCCCTTACAGATACGCAGTATTTT. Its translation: CASSSLTDTQYF. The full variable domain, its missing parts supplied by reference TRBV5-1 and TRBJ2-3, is KAGVTQTPRYLIKTRGQQVTLSCSPISGHRSVSWYQQTPGQGLQFLFEYFSETQRNKGNFPGRFSGRQFSNSRSEMNVSTLELGDSALYLCASSSLTDTQYFGPGTRLTVL.

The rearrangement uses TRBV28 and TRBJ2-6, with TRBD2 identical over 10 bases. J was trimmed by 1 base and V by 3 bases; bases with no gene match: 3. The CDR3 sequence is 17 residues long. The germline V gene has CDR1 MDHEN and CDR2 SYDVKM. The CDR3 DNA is TGTGCCAGCAGTTTTCCAGCGGGGGGGTCTGGGGCCAACGTCCTGACTTTC. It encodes CASSFPAGGSGANVLTF.

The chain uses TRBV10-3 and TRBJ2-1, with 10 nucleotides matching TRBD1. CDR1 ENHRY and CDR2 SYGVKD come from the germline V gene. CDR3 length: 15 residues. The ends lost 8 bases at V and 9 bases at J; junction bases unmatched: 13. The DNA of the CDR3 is TGTGCCATCGGGGACAGGGGTACATACAATAGTGAGCAGTTCTTC. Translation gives CAIGDRGTYNSEQFF.

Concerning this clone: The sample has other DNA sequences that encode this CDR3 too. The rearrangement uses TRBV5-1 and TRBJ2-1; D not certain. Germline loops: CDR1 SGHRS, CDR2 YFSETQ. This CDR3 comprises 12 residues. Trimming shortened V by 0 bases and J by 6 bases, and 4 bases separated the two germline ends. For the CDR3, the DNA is TGCGCCAGCAGCTTGGTCAGCAATGAGCAGTTCTTC. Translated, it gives CASSLVSNEQFF.

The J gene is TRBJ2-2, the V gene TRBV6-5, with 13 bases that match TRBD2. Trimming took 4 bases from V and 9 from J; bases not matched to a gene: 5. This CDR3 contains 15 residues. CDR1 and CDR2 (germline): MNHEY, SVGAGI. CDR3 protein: CASSSLAGGNRELFF. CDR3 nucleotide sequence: TGTGCCAGCAGTTCACTAGCGGGGGGGAATCGGGAGCTGTTTTTT.

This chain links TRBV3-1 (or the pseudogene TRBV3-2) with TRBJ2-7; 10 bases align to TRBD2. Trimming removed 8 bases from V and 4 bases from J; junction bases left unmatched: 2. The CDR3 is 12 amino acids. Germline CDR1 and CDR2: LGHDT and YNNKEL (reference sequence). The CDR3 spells CASATSGYEQYF. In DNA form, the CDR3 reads TGTGCCAGCGCGACTAGCGGGTACGAGCAGTACTTC.

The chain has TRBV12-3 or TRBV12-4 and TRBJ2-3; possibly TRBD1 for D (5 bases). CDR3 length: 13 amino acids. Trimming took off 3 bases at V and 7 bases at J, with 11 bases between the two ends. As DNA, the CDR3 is TGTGCCAGCAGTTTTGAAAGACAGAATACGCAGTATTTT. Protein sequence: CASSFERQNTQYF.

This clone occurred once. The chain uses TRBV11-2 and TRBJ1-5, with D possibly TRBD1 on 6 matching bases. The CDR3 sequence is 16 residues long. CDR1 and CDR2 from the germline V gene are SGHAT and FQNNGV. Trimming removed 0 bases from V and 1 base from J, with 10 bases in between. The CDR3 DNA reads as TGTGCCAGCAGCTTAGATCTTGACAGGAGCAATCAGCCCCAGCATTTT. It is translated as CASSLDLDRSNQPQHF.

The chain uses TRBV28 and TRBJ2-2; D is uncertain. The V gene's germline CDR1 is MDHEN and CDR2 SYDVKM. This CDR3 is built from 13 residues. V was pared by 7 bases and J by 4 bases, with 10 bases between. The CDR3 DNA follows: TGTGCCAGCAAACACAGTTCCACCGGGGAGCTGTTTTTT. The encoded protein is CASKHSSTGELFF.

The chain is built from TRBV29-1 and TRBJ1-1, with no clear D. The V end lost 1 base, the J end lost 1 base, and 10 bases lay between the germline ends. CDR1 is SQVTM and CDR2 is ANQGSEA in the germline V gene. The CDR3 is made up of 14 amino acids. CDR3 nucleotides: TGCAGCGTTGAAGCCCTTCGACAGAACACTGAAGCTTTCTTT. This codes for CSVEALRQNTEAFF.

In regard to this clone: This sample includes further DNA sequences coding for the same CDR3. This chain's CDR3 is CASSLGQGDTEAFF. In DNA form, the CDR3 reads TGTGCCAGCAGCTTAGGACAGGGGGACACTGAAGCTTTCTTT. V and J are TRBV7-9 and TRBJ1-1; 9 bases line up with TRBD1. Looked up from germline, CDR1 is SEHNR and CDR2 is FQNEAQ (reference sequence). V gave up 1 base and J gave up 3 bases; unmatched junction bases: 0. The CDR3 runs 14 residues. Using reference TRBV7-9 and TRBJ1-1 for the parts outside the CDR3, the full variable domain is DTGVSQNPRHKITKRGQNVTFRCDPISEHNRLYWYRQTLGQGPEFLTYFQNEAQLEKSRLLSDRFSAERPKGSFSTLEIQRTEQGDSAMYLCASSLGQGDTEAFFGQGTRLTVV.